These T cell receptor beta chains were read from a single sample in a study of CD8 T cells in ankylosing spondylitis. Using its own MiXCR run on the 5' RACE reads, TCRdb lists one record per CDR3 protein. The sample has 200,000 or so distinct CDR3 sequences, approximately 13% seen once. Input material: blood, either unsorted or a sorted T cell fraction (not recorded which). The receptors originated from a female donor with ankylosing spondylitis or in good health (not recorded which). Both conserved end residues are part of each CDR3. A D gene is named only where the DNA matches it firmly. Expanded clones are given a class, and other clones once, few, many or no size at all.

j_call	d_call	clone_size	v_call	cdr3_aa	cdr3_nt
TRBJ1-2	-	-	TRBV4-3	CASSQDPENYGYTF	TGCGCCAGCAGCCAAGATCCAGAGAACTATGGCTACACCTTC
TRBJ1-6	TRBD1	many	TRBV28	CASRPQGESPLHF	TGTGCCAGCAGGCCACAGGGGGAATCACCCCTCCACTTT
TRBJ2-5	-	many	TRBV20-1	CSARGKRSVEETQYF	TGCAGTGCTAGAGGGAAGAGGTCGGTGGAAGAGACCCAGTACTTC
TRBJ2-7	TRBD1	many	TRBV19	CASSPQGFNEQYF	TGTGCCAGTAGTCCACAGGGGTTTAACGAGCAGTACTTC
TRBJ1-1	-	many	TRBV12-3/TRBV12-4	CASSLGTANTEAFF	TGTGCCAGCAGTTTAGGGACAGCAAACACTGAAGCTTTCTTT
TRBJ2-1	-	many	TRBV7-9	CASSLGGGAYNEQFF	TGTGCCAGCAGCTTAGGGGGTGGTGCCTACAATGAGCAGTTCTTC
TRBJ1-2	TRBD1	many	TRBV12-3/TRBV12-4	CASSLGQGVGYTF	TGTGCCAGCAGTTTAGGCCAGGGGGTTGGCTACACCTTC
TRBJ1-5	-	few	TRBV28	CASSPPGANQPQHF	TGTGCCAGCAGTCCGCCGGGAGCCAATCAGCCCCAGCATTTT
TRBJ2-7	TRBD2	-	TRBV10-3	CAISEFSGSYEQYF	TGTGCCATCAGTGAGTTTAGCGGGAGCTACGAGCAGTACTTC
TRBJ1-1	-	many	TRBV20-1	CSASQANTEAFF	TGCAGTGCTAGTCAGGCGAACACTGAAGCTTTCTTT
TRBJ1-6	TRBD1	many	TRBV7-9	CASSLDRGRNSPLHF	TGTGCCAGCAGCCTCGACAGGGGGCGAAATTCACCCCTCCACTTT
TRBJ1-6	-	many	TRBV6-5	CASSYWKGNSPLHF	TGTGCCAGCAGTTACTGGAAGGGAAATTCACCCCTCCACTTT